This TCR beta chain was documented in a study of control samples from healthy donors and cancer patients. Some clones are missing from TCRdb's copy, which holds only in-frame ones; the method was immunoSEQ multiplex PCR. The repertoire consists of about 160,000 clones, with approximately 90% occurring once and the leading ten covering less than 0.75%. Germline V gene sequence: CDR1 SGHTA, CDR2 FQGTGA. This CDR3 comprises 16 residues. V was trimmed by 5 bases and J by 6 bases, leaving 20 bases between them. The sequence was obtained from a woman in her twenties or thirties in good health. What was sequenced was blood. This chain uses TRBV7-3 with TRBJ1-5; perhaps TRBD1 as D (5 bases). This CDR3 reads CASSPQRGRVAQPQHF. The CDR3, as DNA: TGTGCCAGCAGCCCCCAGAGGGGCAGGGTGGCTCAGCCCCAGCATTTT.